This T cell receptor (beta chain) was sequenced for a study of T cell responses to AZD1222 COVID-19 vaccine. Study-level results: Repertoire sampling was restricted to post-peak T cell response timepoints. Just a handful of AZD1222 recipients were seropositive at baseline. Among the donors, most were white British and more were female, and clonal diversity was possibly underestimated.

Samples with a second dose at about 4 or about 12 weeks were pooled together. TCRdb's copy holds only in-frame clones and misses some; the assay was immunoSEQ multiplex PCR. This sample has fewer than 200,000 clones, with 94% found just once. Of note for this clone: Its antigen is undetermined.

Trimming removed 1 base at V and 0 bases at J, with 6 bases between. The CDR3 covers 14 residues. CDR1 SGHNT and CDR2 YENEEA come from the germline V gene. The chain couples TRBV11-3 to TRBJ1-1; no definite D call. This receptor was identified in an adult who received the AZD1222 COVID-19 vaccine. The sequencing here drew on peripheral blood, taken 28 days after the second AZD1222 dose. CDR3 bases: TGTGCCAGCAGCTTAGGGACGGTGAACACTGAAGCTTTCTTT. Translated: CASSLGTVNTEAFF.